The 18 T cell receptor beta chains below come from one sample, sequenced in a study of molecular identifiers for immune sequencing clone quantification. Each CDR3 protein gets one entry after TCRdb re-called the PCR reads with MiXCR. The data hold more than 450,000 distinct CDR3 sequences, with roughly a fifth observed a single time. The specimen was naive CD8+ T cells from blood, with Jurkat cell RNA spiked in. The subset was: FACS-sorted CD8+CD4-CCR7+CD45RA+ naive T cells. The receptors were gathered from a human donor in good health. Some libraries in this study had Jurkat cell RNA spiked in.

This clonotype was seen a handful of times. The gene calls are TRBV9 and TRBJ1-1, with D possibly matching TRBD1 (5 bases). Trimming took off 0 bases at V and 1 base at J, with 7 bases between the two ends. The CDR3 extends over 14 amino acids. Germline V gene sequence: CDR1 SGDLS, CDR2 YYNGEE. The CDR3 bases are TGTGCCAGCAGCGTAGTAGGACAGAACACTGAAGCTTTCTTT. Translated: CASSVVGQNTEAFF.

This clonotype was seen repeatedly, ten times or more. This sequence joins TRBV7-9 and TRBJ1-1; D not resolved. V was cut by 4 bases and J by 7 bases, with 19 bases left in between. CDR3 length: 15 amino acids. CDR1 and CDR2 (germline): SEHNR, FQNEAQ (reference sequence). The CDR3 reads CASSSTEPNPYEAFF. CDR3 coding DNA: TGTGCCAGCAGCTCCACGGAACCGAACCCTTATGAAGCTTTCTTT.

A remark on this clonotype: A read error may explain this, as a much larger clone is one base away. The V and J genes are TRBV15 and TRBJ1-1; 9 nucleotides line up with TRBD1. Germline CDR1 LNHNV, CDR2 YYDKDF (reference sequence). CDR3 length equals 14 residues. After removal of 1 base from V and 6 bases from J, the junction contained 3 bases not matched to a gene. CDR3 sequence: CATSRGTGEAEAFF. The CDR3 DNA reads as TGTGCCACCAGCAGAGGGACAGGGGAAGCTGAAGCTTTCTTT.

This chain uses TRBV7-9 with TRBJ2-1; 11 positions match TRBD2. CDR1 and CDR2 from the germline V gene are SEHNR and FQNEAQ (reference sequence). With V trimmed by 4 bases and J by 6 bases, 23 bases remained unmatched. The CDR3 is 21 residues long. As DNA, the CDR3 is TGTGCCAGCAGCTCAGACCCCAGACTAGCGGGACTCATACTTAATCCCAATGAGCAGTTCTTC. Amino acids: CASSSDPRLAGLILNPNEQFF.

V is TRBV7-6 and J is TRBJ2-7; no clear D gene. This CDR3 has 12 amino acids. CDR1 and CDR2 (germline): SGHVS, FNYEAQ. Trimming removed 9 bases from V and 0 bases from J, with 9 bases in between. The DNA of the CDR3 is TGTGCCAGGAGTCATGCCTCCTACGAGCAGTACTTC. This sequence encodes CARSHASYEQYF.

This clonotype came up once. A read error may explain this, as a much larger clone is one base away. The V gene is TRBV5-6, the J gene TRBJ2-7; 7 nucleotides agree with TRBD1. There are 13 residues in the CDR3. Germline assignment: CDR1 SGHDT and CDR2 YYEEEE. As DNA, the CDR3 is TGTGCCATCAGCCTGACAGGGAACTACGAGCAGTACTTC. Its protein is CAISLTGNYEQYF.

This clonotype was counted a few times. The rearrangement links TRBV4-3 to TRBJ2-2; 9 nucleotides line up with TRBD2. This CDR3 spans 17 amino acids. CDR1 is LGHNA, CDR2 YSLEER, per germline. With 1 base clipped from V and 6 bases from J, the junction kept 9 bases outside the gene matches. The CDR3 bases are TGCGCCAGCAGCCAAGGAATAGCGGGAGTTGCAGCCGGGGAGCTGTTTTTT. As protein: CASSQGIAGVAAGELFF.

Points on this clonotype: This may stem from a read error, because a much larger clone lies one nucleotide away. Since the CDR3 does not end with the conserved phenylalanine or tryptophan, this likely comes from a read error. This chain connects TRBV20-1 to TRBJ1-1, with 8 bases aligning to TRBD1. The length of the CDR3 is 15 residues. The ends lost 3 bases at V and 3 bases at J; junction bases unmatched: 9. Germline loops: CDR1 DFQATT, CDR2 SNEGSKA (reference sequence). The CDR3 sequence is CSASPGGPGDTEAFI. The CDR3 nucleotides are TGCAGTGCTAGCCCAGGGGGCCCGGGGGACACTGAAGCTTTCATT.

Turning to this clonotype: A much more abundant neighbour one base away suggests this may be a read error. The chain is built from TRBV7-6 and TRBJ2-7; the D gene is possibly TRBD2 (5 bases). The CDR3 covers 13 residues. Germline V gene data show CDR1 as SGHVS and CDR2 as FNYEAQ. CDR3 sequence: CASSPPGVHEQHF. The CDR3 DNA sequence: TGTGCCAGCAGCCCCCCCGGGGTTCACGAGCAGCACTTC. Complete variable domain (other parts from reference TRBV7-6 and TRBJ2-7): GAGVSQSPRYKVTKRGQDVALRCDPISGHVSLYWYRQALGQGPEFLTYFNYEAQQDKSGLPNDRFSAERPEGSISTLTIQRTEQRDSAMYRCASSPPGVHEQHFGPGTRLTVT.

A word on this clonotype: One base away lies a much larger clone, so this may be a sequencing read error. The rearrangement links TRBV12-3 or TRBV12-4 to TRBJ1-3; no firm D call. This CDR3 region has 15 residues. The V and J ends lost 7 bases and 0 bases respectively, with 13 bases between them. The CDR3: CASNSRLSSGNTIYF. CDR3 nucleotide sequence: TGTGCCAGCAATTCCCGATTGAGCTCTGGAAACACCATATATTTT.

The chain carries TRBV4-3 and TRBJ2-3; D is tentatively TRBD1 or TRBD2 (5 bases each). Germline-derived CDR1 and CDR2 are LGHNA and YSLEER. There are 16 residues in the CDR3. The V end was cut by 0 bases, the J end by 2 bases, with 12 bases between. The CDR3 sequence: CASSQERGRITDTQYF. In DNA form, the CDR3 reads TGCGCCAGCAGCCAAGAGAGGGGCCGAATCACAGATACGCAGTATTTT.

This clonotype showed up many times. V is TRBV12-3 or TRBV12-4 and J is TRBJ2-7, with D possibly TRBD2 on 5 matching bases. Trimming left V 4 bases short and J 0 bases short, with 7 bases between. This CDR3 has 13 residues. The CDR3 region is CASSSGFSYEQYF. The CDR3, as DNA: TGTGCCAGCAGTTCGGGGTTCTCCTACGAGCAGTACTTC.

This clonotype has ten or more counts. The V and J genes are TRBV30 and TRBJ1-1; the D gene is possibly TRBD1 (6 bases). The CDR3 sequence is 13 residues long. With 0 bases removed from V and 4 bases from J, the gap between germline ends came to 9 bases. Germline V gene data show CDR1 as GTSNPN and CDR2 as SVGIG (reference sequence). The CDR3 bases are TGTGCCTGGAGTGTAAGGGGGGGCACTGAAGCTTTCTTT. Amino acid sequence: CAWSVRGGTEAFF. The complete variable domain, with remaining parts taken from reference TRBV30 and TRBJ1-1, reads SQTIHQWPATLVQPVGSPLSLECTVEGTSNPNLYWYRQAAGRGLQLLFYSVGIGQISSEVPQNLSASRPQDRQFILSSKKLLLSDSGFYLCAWSVRGGTEAFFGQGTRLTVV.

This chain connects TRBV12-3 or TRBV12-4 to TRBJ1-1, with 9 bases matching TRBD1. The V gene end was trimmed by 5 bases and the J gene end by 1 base; junction bases not matched to a gene: 5. This CDR3 has 15 amino acids. The CDR3 region is CASSGQGKKNTEAFF. CDR3 DNA sequence: TGTGCCAGCAGTGGACAGGGGAAAAAGAACACTGAAGCTTTCTTT.

This clonotype was counted ten times or more. V and J are TRBV7-9 and TRBJ2-2; 11 positions agree with TRBD1. J lost 2 bases, V lost 6 bases, and 2 bases had no gene match. In germline, CDR1 is SEHNR, CDR2 FQNEAQ (reference sequence). The CDR3 extends over 15 amino acids. The CDR3 spells CASRRTGGNTGELFF. In DNA, the CDR3 is TGTGCCAGCAGACGGACAGGGGGCAACACCGGGGAGCTGTTTTTT.

The V and J genes are TRBV25-1 and TRBJ2-5; D might be TRBD1 or TRBD2, each matching 6 bases. Trimming removed 8 bases from V and 5 bases from J, with 15 bases in between. Looked up from germline, CDR1 is MGHDK and CDR2 is SYGVNS. The CDR3 has 13 residues. In DNA form, the CDR3 reads TGTGCCAGCCGCGACTGGGGGGCTGAGACCCAGTACTTC. Translating it yields CASRDWGAETQYF.

A few counts support this clonotype. The genes are TRBV27 and TRBJ2-7; a weak D match, TRBD1 (6 bases). CDR1 and CDR2 from the germline V gene are MNHEY and SMNVEV (reference sequence). The CDR3 sequence is 14 residues long. The V end lost 3 bases, the J end lost 4 bases, and 13 bases lay between the germline ends. CDR3 nucleotide sequence: TGTGCCAGCAGTTTGGCAGGGGATAGGTACGAGCAGTACTTC. It codes for CASSLAGDRYEQYF.

The chain combines TRBV27 with TRBJ2-7; D ambiguous. This CDR3 spans 15 amino acids. CDR1 is MNHEY and CDR2 is SMNVEV in the germline V gene (reference sequence). Trimming pared 0 bases from V and 0 bases from J, leaving 9 bases between. The DNA of the CDR3 is TGTGCCAGCAGTTTATCGGACGCAAGCTCCTACGAGCAGTACTTC. Translation gives CASSLSDASSYEQYF.